This paragraph covers one T cell receptor beta chain sequence. The data were obtained in a study of technical replicates of blood from a few donors. Libraries were prepared by immunoSEQ multiplex PCR; TCRdb keeps only in-frame clonotypes and omits some of them. The sample consists of roughly 76,000 clones, about 86% of them appearing once. Trimming took 4 bases from V and 0 from J; bases not matched to a gene: 8. Per the germline V gene, CDR1 is MGHRA and CDR2 is YSYEKL. The CDR3 is 17 residues long. The J gene is TRBJ1-3, the V gene TRBV4-1; 8 nucleotides line up with TRBD1. The TCR originated in a human donor in good health. Some clones in this sample may be carry-over from other donors' samples. The sample consisted of PBMCs. This CDR3 is CASSRPGQDPSGNTIYF. CDR3 DNA: TGCGCCAGCAGCCGCCCGGGACAGGACCCCTCTGGAAACACCATATATTTT.